Sequencing of this T cell receptor (beta chain) was carried out in a study of blood T cell repertoires in COVID-19. No more than 2 weeks before study entry, exposed participants had met a case of COVID-19. Germline lookup yields CDR1 SEHNR and CDR2 FQNEAQ (reference sequence). Trimming at V came to 1 base and at J to 0 bases, leaving 4 bases not matched to a gene. The CDR3 has 17 amino acids. In the source study's methods: By means of reference gene primer amplification, nucleated cell counts were estimated. The table came from immunoSEQ multiplex PCR; TCRdb's copy has only in-frame clones and leaves some out. V and J calls and clone size come straight from that table; D and trimming were deduced from the DNA. The sample gives about 270,000 clones, approximately 90% of which show up once; 2.8% is in the top ten.

Sequences were obtained from PBMCs or T cells enriched from blood (not recorded which). This clonotype originated in a man aged 35-49 years who had been exposed to COVID-19. The genes are TRBV7-9 and TRBJ2-1; the match to TRBD2 covers 9 bases. CDR3 residues: CASSLVGGRGSYNEQFF. In DNA form, the CDR3 reads TGTGCCAGCAGCTTAGTCGGCGGGAGGGGCTCCTACAATGAGCAGTTCTTC.